This T cell receptor beta chain was profiled in a study of tumor-infiltrating lymphocytes in primary liver carcinoma. Study at large: Treatment of the patients' primary liver carcinoma consisted of surgical resection. General study results and limits: When set against blood, tumors had a significantly higher top-250-clone fraction (p = 0.039).

Germline DNA was also extracted, and blood RNA derived from unsorted whole blood. Surgery was preceded by the collection of 3 to 4.5 milliliters of peripheral blood. For this clonotype: Antigen unknown. The CDR3 end shows no conserved phenylalanine or tryptophan, and so a read error is likely.

Production of TCR beta cDNA used approximately 0.45 ug total RNA together with a constant-region primer. Employing slightly modified ARM-PCR, three nested multiplex PCR rounds were run, and these gave rise to the TCR beta libraries. MiXCR, run by TCRdb on the multiplex PCR reads, gives a single entry per CDR3 protein. The sample carries about 180,000 distinct CDR3 sequences, over 45% recorded once. This clonotype was obtained from a man between 40 and 49 years old with primary liver carcinoma and hepatitis B virus infection. Specimen: peripheral blood.

CDR3 nucleotides: TGTGCCACCAAACCGAGCGGCCAGGGACCAGATACGCAGTATTTG. It codes for CATKPSGQGPDTQYL. V and J are TRBV2 and TRBJ2-3; the D call may be TRBD1 or TRBD2 (5 bases each). Deletions cut 10 bases from V and 4 bases from J, with 21 bases between. This CDR3 spans 15 amino acids. CDR1 and CDR2 from the germline V gene are SNHLY and FYNNEI.